The 7 T cell receptor beta chains given below trace back to one sample, sequenced in a study of response to subunit inactivated influenza vaccine. TCRdb used MiXCR to reprocess the RT-PCR reads, holding one entry per CDR3 protein. The sample lists roughly 500,000 distinct CDR3 sequences, roughly 25% occurring once. The sequences come from CD4+ T cells sorted from PBMCs, collected 4 to 6 days after vaccination. The receptors originated from a man in his forties or fifties who received an inactivated influenza vaccine.

This clonotype was counted only a few times. J is TRBJ2-1 and V is TRBV4-2; 11 bases are shared with TRBD1. Germline values: CDR1 LGHNA, CDR2 YNFKEQ. This CDR3 is built from 16 residues. The V and J ends lost 1 base and 5 bases, in that order; junction bases with no gene match: 4. The CDR3 DNA sequence: TGTGCCAGCAGCCAAGGGGGACAGGGGGATCACAATGAGCAGTTCTTC. This gives the protein CASSQGGQGDHNEQFF.

The gene calls are TRBV10-3 and TRBJ1-2, with D unclear. Per the germline V gene, CDR1 is ENHRY and CDR2 is SYGVKD. The CDR3 has 15 residues. V dropped 0 bases and J dropped 1 base, with 9 bases sitting between them. The DNA of the CDR3 is TGTGCCATCAGTGAGTCAGGCAGCCTTAACTATGGCTACACCTTC. It yields the protein CAISESGSLNYGYTF.

The chain links TRBV12-3 or TRBV12-4 to TRBJ2-7; 9 bases match TRBD1. The V and J ends lost 4 bases and 4 bases, in that order; junction bases with no gene match: 8. The CDR3 is made up of 15 amino acids. The CDR3 region has the DNA TGTGCCAGCAGTTCTGGTGGGACAGGGACTTACGAGCAGTACTTC. The encoded protein is CASSSGGTGTYEQYF.

This clonotype showed up just a few times. CDR3 sequence (DNA): TGCAGTGCCCCGATGGTCAAGGAGGCTGAAAAACTGTTTTTT. It yields the protein CSAPMVKEAEKLFF. The genes are TRBV20-1 and TRBJ1-4; D unresolved. V lost 6 bases and J 7 bases, leaving 18 bases between the germline ends. There are 14 residues in the CDR3. The germline gives CDR1 DFQATT, CDR2 SNEGSKA (reference sequence).

This chain connects TRBV20-1 to TRBJ2-1; D is tentatively TRBD1 or TRBD2 (5 bases each). V was trimmed by 0 bases and J by 9 bases, leaving 9 bases between them. Per the germline V gene, CDR1 is DFQATT and CDR2 is SNEGSKA (reference sequence). This CDR3 contains 12 residues. CDR3 sequence reads: CSARDRGTEQFF. The CDR3 DNA follows: TGCAGTGCTAGAGATAGAGGGACTGAGCAGTTCTTC.

In its sample, this clonotype was seen a few times. The gene calls are TRBV12-3 or TRBV12-4 and TRBJ2-1; 7 bases are shared with TRBD2. V lost 2 bases to trimming and J lost 2 bases; unmatched junction nucleotides: 6. CDR3 length: 16 residues. The CDR3 DNA reads TGTGCCAGCAGTTTATACGGCGGGAGAGCCTACAATGAGCAGTTCTTC. Translation gives CASSLYGGRAYNEQFF.

Written as DNA, the CDR3 is TGTGCCAGCAGCAAAATGGGCCTAGCGGGGGGCATAATCAATGAGCAGTTCTTC. Translating it yields CASSKMGLAGGIINEQFF. The chain uses TRBV21-1 and TRBJ2-1; the D segment call TRBD2 is taken from the table without a DNA check. TRBV21-1 is assigned pseudogene status. The length of the CDR3 is 18 residues.